The following is a T cell receptor (beta chain) sequence with its context. Its target is unknown. There are 15 residues in the CDR3. Deletions cut 3 bases from V and 4 bases from J, with 12 bases between. The germline CDR1 and CDR2 sequences are SGHVS and FNYEAQ. From the 5' RACE reads, TCRdb called clonotypes with MiXCR, one entry per CDR3 protein. The data hold about 470,000 distinct CDR3 sequences, with around 25% observed a single time. The sample comes from a study of T-cell memory formation after mild COVID-19. The study's findings and limits: That cross-reactive memory joined was suggested by some responding clones appearing in pre-infection memory.

The V gene is TRBV7-6, the J gene TRBJ1-4; possibly TRBD1 for D (5 bases). The origin of this receptor is an adult woman who had mild COVID-19 (a few samples of this study predate the infection). Cell type and time point are not known. Sequencing was done on a sample of PBMCs or a T cell subset sorted from them (not recorded which). This CDR3 is CASSFLTGLNEKLFF. CDR3 bases: TGTGCCAGCAGCTTTCTCACAGGCCTTAATGAAAAACTGTTTTTT.